The 15 T cell receptor beta chains listed next were all sequenced from one sample in a study of PD-1 blockade in mismatch repair-deficient tumors. Sequenced by immunoSEQ multiplex PCR; TCRdb stores in-frame clones only, minus some. Of 75,000 to 85,000 clones in the sample, around 85% were seen once. Sequences were derived from peripheral blood, sampled 12 weeks after starting pembrolizumab. The receptor set was obtained from an adult with mismatch repair-deficient cancer.

The sample holds one count of this clone. The chain is built from TRBV9 and TRBJ2-7, with TRBD1 matching over 8 bases. The ends lost 4 bases at V and 0 bases at J; junction bases unmatched: 3. The CDR3 runs to 14 residues. Germline CDR1 SGDLS, CDR2 YYNGEE. The CDR3 sequence: CASSIGQGSYEQYF. The CDR3 DNA reads TGTGCCAGCAGCATAGGACAGGGCTCCTACGAGCAGTACTTC. Supplemented by reference TRBV9 and TRBJ2-7, the full variable domain reads DSGVTQTPKHLITATGQRVTLRCSPRSGDLSVYWYQQSLDQGLQFLIQYYNGEERAKGNILERFSAQQFPDLHSELNLSSLELGDSALYFCASSIGQGSYEQYFGPGTRLTVT.

The chain joins TRBV2 to TRBJ1-1, with D uncertain. V gave up 6 bases and J gave up 0 bases, with 8 bases separating them. The germline CDR1 and CDR2 sequences are SNHLY and FYNNEI. The CDR3 contains 13 residues. CDR3 amino acids: CASRAEMNTEAFF. CDR3 coding DNA: TGTGCCAGCAGGGCGGAAATGAACACTGAAGCTTTCTTT.

This clone was observed a handful of times. The chain joins TRBV11-1 to TRBJ2-1; perhaps D is TRBD1 or TRBD2 (6 bases each). The CDR3 spans 15 residues. Germline CDR1 is SGHAT and CDR2 is FQDESV (reference sequence). Trimming removed 4 bases from V and 9 bases from J, with 19 bases in between. The CDR3 sequence: CASSSPRGGGGEQFF. The CDR3 coding sequence is TGTGCCAGCAGCTCCCCCAGGGGCGGAGGGGGTGAGCAGTTCTTC.

This chain connects TRBV27 to TRBJ2-1, with 9 bases fitting TRBD2. There are 16 residues in the CDR3. V was pared by 5 bases and J by 3 bases, with 8 bases of the junction left unmatched. Germline CDR1 is MNHEY and CDR2 is SMNVEV (reference sequence). The CDR3 DNA is TGTGCCAGCAGTCTACCCGGGACTAGCTTCTACAATGAGCAGTTCTTC. Translation gives CASSLPGTSFYNEQFF.

This sequence joins TRBV14 and TRBJ1-2; 9 bases map to TRBD1. Germline V CDR1 and CDR2: SGHDN, FVKESK. The junction had 9 bases not matched to a gene; V was cut back by 3 bases and J by 4 bases. CDR3 length equals 16 residues. This chain's CDR3 is CASSQNTGGARYGYTF. The CDR3 region has the DNA TGTGCCAGCAGCCAGAACACAGGGGGCGCACGCTATGGCTACACCTTC.

V and J are TRBV9 and TRBJ1-2; D ambiguous. Germline V gene sequence: CDR1 SGDLS, CDR2 YYNGEE. Trimming removed 0 bases from V and 8 bases from J, with 14 bases in between. The CDR3 runs to 14 residues. CDR3 sequence (DNA): TGTGCCAGCAGCGTAGGAGTCCCGACTATCGGCTACACCTTC. Translation: CASSVGVPTIGYTF.

This clone has just a few counts. The genes are TRBV27 and TRBJ2-1; D is tentatively TRBD1 or TRBD2 (6 bases each). This CDR3 has 14 residues. Germline V gene data show CDR1 as MNHEY and CDR2 as SMNVEV (reference sequence). The germline V and J ends were trimmed by 0 bases and 6 bases, with 9 bases remaining between them. The CDR3 loop is CASSLSEGGNEQFF. Here the CDR3 DNA reads TGTGCCAGCAGTTTATCGGAGGGGGGCAATGAGCAGTTCTTC.

V gene TRBV19 combines with J gene TRBJ2-2; TRBD2 aligns across 7 bases. CDR1 is LNHDA and CDR2 is SQIVND in the germline V gene (reference sequence). With V trimmed by 4 bases and J by 6 bases, 14 bases remained unmatched. The CDR3 extends over 17 amino acids. Here the CDR3 reads CASSTRGLRERSGELFF. The CDR3 DNA is TGTGCCAGTAGTACCCGAGGGTTGCGGGAGCGGTCCGGGGAGCTGTTTTTT.

The chain carries TRBV5-4 and TRBJ2-1, with TRBD2 identical over 8 bases. CDR3 length: 16 amino acids. Germline values: CDR1 SGHNT, CDR2 YYREEE (reference sequence). V lost 4 bases and J lost 0; bases outside the gene matches: 6. The CDR3 region is CASSSAGLASYNEQFF. In DNA form, the CDR3 reads TGTGCCAGCAGCAGTGCAGGACTAGCCTCCTACAATGAGCAGTTCTTC.

The J gene is TRBJ2-2, the V gene TRBV15; no definite D call. The CDR3 runs 12 residues. V lost 8 bases to trimming and J lost 4 bases, with 8 bases between them. In germline, CDR1 is LNHNV, CDR2 YYDKDF (reference sequence). The CDR3 spells CATRLGTGELFF. CDR3 coding DNA: TGTGCCACCCGACTTGGCACCGGGGAGCTGTTTTTT.

V usage is TRBV29-1 and J usage is TRBJ1-1, with 7 positions matching TRBD1. The V segment lost 4 bases and the J segment 6 bases; nucleotides outside the gene matches: 8. The CDR3 spans 13 residues. CDR1 SQVTM and CDR2 ANQGSEA come from the germline V gene. The CDR3 region is CSVGTGEGPEAFF. The DNA of the CDR3 is TGCAGCGTTGGTACAGGGGAAGGACCTGAAGCTTTCTTT.

The rearrangement links TRBV7-2 to TRBJ1-2; D is possibly TRBD1 (5 bases). Trimming took 1 base from V and 8 from J, leaving 17 bases between them. Looked up from germline, CDR1 is SGHTA and CDR2 is FQGNSA. This CDR3 has 15 residues. The CDR3 loop reads CASSLGGVTMGGYTF. The CDR3 nucleotides read TGTGCCAGCAGCTTAGGGGGGGTCACGATGGGAGGCTACACCTTC.

The rearrangement uses TRBV14 and TRBJ2-5; D is unclear. CDR1 is SGHDN, CDR2 FVKESK, per germline. Deletions cut 0 bases from V and 2 bases from J, with 10 bases between. This CDR3 spans 15 amino acids. The CDR3 DNA is TGTGCCAGCAGCCAAGATTACAGCATGCAAGAGACCCAGTACTTC. It translates to CASSQDYSMQETQYF.

The genes are TRBV5-4 and TRBJ2-5; D is unclear. Germline lookup yields CDR1 SGHNT and CDR2 YYREEE (reference sequence). Deletions cut 4 bases from V and 1 base from J, with 14 bases between. This CDR3 region has 15 residues. CDR3 in amino acids: CASSLAQWGQETQYF. The CDR3 coding sequence is TGTGCCAGCAGCCTTGCCCAGTGGGGCCAAGAGACCCAGTACTTC.

The chain carries TRBV30 and TRBJ1-2, with D possibly matching TRBD1 (5 bases). Germline V gene data show CDR1 as GTSNPN and CDR2 as SVGIG (reference sequence). Trimming took off 0 bases at V and 4 bases at J, with 15 bases between the two ends. The CDR3 has 15 amino acids. The CDR3 bases are TGTGCCTGGAGTGTATTCAGGGCAGGACTCTATGGCTACACCTTC. Protein: CAWSVFRAGLYGYTF.